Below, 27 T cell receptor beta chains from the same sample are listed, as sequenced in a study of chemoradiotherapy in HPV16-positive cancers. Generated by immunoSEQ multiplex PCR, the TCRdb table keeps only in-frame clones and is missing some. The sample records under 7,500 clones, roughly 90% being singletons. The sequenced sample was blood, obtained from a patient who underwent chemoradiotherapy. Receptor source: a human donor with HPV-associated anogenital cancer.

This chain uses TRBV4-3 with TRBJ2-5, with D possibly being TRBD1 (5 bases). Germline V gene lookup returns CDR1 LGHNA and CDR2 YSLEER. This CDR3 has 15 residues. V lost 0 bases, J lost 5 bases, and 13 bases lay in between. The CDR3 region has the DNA TGCGCCAGCAGCCAAGAAAGGGGTTGGAGTGAGACCCAGTACTTC. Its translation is CASSQERGWSETQYF.

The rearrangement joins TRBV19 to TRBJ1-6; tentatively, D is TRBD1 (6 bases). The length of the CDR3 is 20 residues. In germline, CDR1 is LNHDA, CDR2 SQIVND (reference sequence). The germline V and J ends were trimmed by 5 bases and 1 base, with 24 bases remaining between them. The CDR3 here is CASSPDGGAFPRSYNSPLHF. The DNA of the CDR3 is TGTGCCAGTAGTCCCGACGGGGGGGCGTTTCCGAGATCCTATAATTCACCCCTCCACTTT. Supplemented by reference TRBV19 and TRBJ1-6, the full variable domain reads DGGITQSPKYLFRKEGQNVTLSCEQNLNHDAMYWYRQDPGQGLRLIYYSQIVNDFQKGDIAEGYSVSREKKESFPLTVTSAQKNPTAFYLCASSPDGGAFPRSYNSPLHFGNGTRLTVT.

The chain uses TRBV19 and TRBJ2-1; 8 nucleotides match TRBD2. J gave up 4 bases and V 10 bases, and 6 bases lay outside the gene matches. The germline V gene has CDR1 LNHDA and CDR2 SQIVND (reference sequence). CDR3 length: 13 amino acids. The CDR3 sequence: CATSSGVYNEQFF. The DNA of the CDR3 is TGTGCCACCAGTAGCGGGGTTTACAATGAGCAGTTCTTC.

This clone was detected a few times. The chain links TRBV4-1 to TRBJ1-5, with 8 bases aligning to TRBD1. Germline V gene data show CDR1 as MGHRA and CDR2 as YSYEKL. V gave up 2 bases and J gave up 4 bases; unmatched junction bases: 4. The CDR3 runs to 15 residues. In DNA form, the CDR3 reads TGCGCCAGCAGCCAAACTAGACAGGGGAATCAGCCCCAGCATTTT. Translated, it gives CASSQTRQGNQPQHF.

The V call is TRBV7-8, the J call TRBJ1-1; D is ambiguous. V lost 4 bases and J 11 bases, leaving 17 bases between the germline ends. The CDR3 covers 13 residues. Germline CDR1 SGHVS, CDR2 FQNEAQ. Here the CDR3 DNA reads TGTGCCAGCAGCTCACCGGCCGCAGGCGGCGCTTTCTTT. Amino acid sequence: CASSSPAAGGAFF.

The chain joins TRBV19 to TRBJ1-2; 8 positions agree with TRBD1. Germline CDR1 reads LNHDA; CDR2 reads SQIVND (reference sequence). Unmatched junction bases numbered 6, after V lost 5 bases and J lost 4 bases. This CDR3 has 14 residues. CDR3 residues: CASSDRGAPYGYTF. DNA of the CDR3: TGTGCCAGTAGTGACAGGGGCGCTCCCTATGGCTACACCTTC.

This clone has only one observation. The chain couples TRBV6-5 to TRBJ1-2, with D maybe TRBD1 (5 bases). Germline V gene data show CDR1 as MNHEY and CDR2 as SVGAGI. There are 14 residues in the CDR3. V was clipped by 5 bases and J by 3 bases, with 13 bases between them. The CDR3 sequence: CASSKQLGDYGYTF. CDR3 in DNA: TGTGCCAGCAGTAAGCAGTTAGGGGACTATGGCTACACCTTC.

CDR3 region: CASSLGSTEPTGYTF. The CDR3, as DNA: TGTGCCAGCAGCTTAGGCTCAACAGAGCCTACTGGCTACACCTTC. V gene TRBV11-2 combines with J gene TRBJ1-2; D call uncertain. This CDR3 has 15 residues. Trimming took 1 base from V and 7 from J, leaving 16 bases between them. The germline V gene has CDR1 SGHAT and CDR2 FQNNGV.

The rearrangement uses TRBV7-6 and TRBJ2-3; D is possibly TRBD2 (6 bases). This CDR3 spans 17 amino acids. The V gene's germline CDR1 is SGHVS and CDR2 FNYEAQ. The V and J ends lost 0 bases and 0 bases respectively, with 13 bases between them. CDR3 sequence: CASSLAGAGSSTDTQYF. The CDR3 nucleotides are TGTGCCAGCAGCTTAGCTGGGGCGGGGAGCAGCACAGATACGCAGTATTTT.

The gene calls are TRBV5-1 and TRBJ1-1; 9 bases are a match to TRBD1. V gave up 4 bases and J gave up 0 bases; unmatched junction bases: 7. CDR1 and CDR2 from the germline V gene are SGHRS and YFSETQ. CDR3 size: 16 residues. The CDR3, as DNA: TGCGCCAGCAGCCCCGGACAGGGGCTAATGAACACTGAAGCTTTCTTT. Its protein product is CASSPGQGLMNTEAFF.

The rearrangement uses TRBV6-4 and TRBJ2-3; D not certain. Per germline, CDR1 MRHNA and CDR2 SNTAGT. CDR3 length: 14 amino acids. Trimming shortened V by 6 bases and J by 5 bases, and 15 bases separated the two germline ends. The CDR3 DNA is TGTGCCAGCAGCCCTCTCGGAGTGGAAGATACGCAGTATTTT. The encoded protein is CASSPLGVEDTQYF.

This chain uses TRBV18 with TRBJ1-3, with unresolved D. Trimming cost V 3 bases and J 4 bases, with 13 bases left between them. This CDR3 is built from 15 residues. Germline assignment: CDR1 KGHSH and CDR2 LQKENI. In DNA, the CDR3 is TGTGCCAGCTCACCGCTATCGACAACGGGAAACACCATATATTTT. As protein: CASSPLSTTGNTIYF.

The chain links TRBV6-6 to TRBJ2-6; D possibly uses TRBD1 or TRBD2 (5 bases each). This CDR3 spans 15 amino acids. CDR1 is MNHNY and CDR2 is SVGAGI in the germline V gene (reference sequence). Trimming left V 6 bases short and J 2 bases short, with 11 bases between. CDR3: CASSGAAPGANVLTF. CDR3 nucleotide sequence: TGTGCCAGCAGCGGGGCGGCGCCTGGGGCCAACGTCCTGACTTTC.

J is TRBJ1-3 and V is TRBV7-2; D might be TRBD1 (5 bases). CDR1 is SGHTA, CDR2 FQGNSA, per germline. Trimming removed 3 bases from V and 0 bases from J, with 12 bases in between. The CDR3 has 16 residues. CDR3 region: CASSFDGTFSGNTIYF. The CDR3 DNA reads TGTGCCAGCAGCTTTGACGGGACCTTCTCTGGAAACACCATATATTTT.

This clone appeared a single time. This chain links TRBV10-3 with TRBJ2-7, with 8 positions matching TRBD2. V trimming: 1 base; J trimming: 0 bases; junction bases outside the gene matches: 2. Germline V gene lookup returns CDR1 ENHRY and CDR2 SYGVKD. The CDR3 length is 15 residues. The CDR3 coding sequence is TGTGCCATCAGTGAGTGGCGGGGGGCCTCCTACGAGCAGTACTTC. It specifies CAISEWRGASYEQYF.

CDR3 residues: CASSPTDSDTDTQYF. Written as DNA, the CDR3 is TGTGCCAGCTCACCGACAGACTCAGACACAGATACGCAGTATTTT. J is TRBJ2-3 and V is TRBV18; possible D gene TRBD1, 5 bases. The V gene lost 3 bases and the J gene lost 2 bases, with 12 bases spanning the gap. Looked up from germline, CDR1 is KGHSH and CDR2 is LQKENI. The CDR3 runs 15 residues.

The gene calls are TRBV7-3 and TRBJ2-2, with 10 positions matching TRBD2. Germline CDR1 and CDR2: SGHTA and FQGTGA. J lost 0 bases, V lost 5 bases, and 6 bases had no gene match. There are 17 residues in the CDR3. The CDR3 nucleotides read TGTGCCAGCAGCCCCGGAGCGGGGGGGCCGAACACCGGGGAGCTGTTTTTT. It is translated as CASSPGAGGPNTGELFF.

The CDR3 DNA follows: TGTGCCACCAGTCAGGGGAGGCTTCAGCCCCAGCATTTT. Translation: CATSQGRLQPQHF. The chain carries TRBV15 and TRBJ1-5, with D perhaps matching TRBD1 (6 bases). The germline V gene encodes CDR1 LNHNV and CDR2 YYDKDF (reference sequence). There are 13 residues in the CDR3. Between the trimmed V and J ends, which lost 6 bases and 6 bases, there was a span of 12 bases. Supplemented by reference TRBV15 and TRBJ1-5, the full variable domain reads DAMVIQNPRYQVTQFGKPVTLSCSQTLNHNVMYWYQQKSSQAPKLLFHYYDKDFNNEADTPDNFQSRRPNTSFCFLDIRSPGLGDTAMYLCATSQGRLQPQHFGDGTRLSIL.

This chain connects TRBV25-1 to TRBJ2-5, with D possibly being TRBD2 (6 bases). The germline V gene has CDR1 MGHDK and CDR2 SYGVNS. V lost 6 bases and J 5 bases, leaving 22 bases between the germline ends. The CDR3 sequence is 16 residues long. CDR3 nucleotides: TGTGCCAGCAGGGGCCTCTCGACCACACGGGGGGAGACCCAGTACTTC. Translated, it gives CASRGLSTTRGETQYF.

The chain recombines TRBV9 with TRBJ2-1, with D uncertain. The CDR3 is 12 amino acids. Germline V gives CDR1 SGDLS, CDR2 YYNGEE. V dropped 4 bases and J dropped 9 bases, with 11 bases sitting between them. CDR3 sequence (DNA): TGTGCCAGCAGCAAAGAGGTGGGTGAGCAGTTCTTC. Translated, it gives CASSKEVGEQFF. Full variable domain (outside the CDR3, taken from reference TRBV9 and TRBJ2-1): DSGVTQTPKHLITATGQRVTLRCSPRSGDLSVYWYQQSLDQGLQFLIQYYNGEERAKGNILERFSAQQFPDLHSELNLSSLELGDSALYFCASSKEVGEQFFGPGTRLTVL.

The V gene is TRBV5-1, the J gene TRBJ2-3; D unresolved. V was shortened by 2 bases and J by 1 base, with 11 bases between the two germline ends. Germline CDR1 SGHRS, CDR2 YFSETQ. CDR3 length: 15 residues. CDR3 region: CASSFGPSGTDTQYF. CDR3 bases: TGCGCCAGCAGCTTCGGACCGAGTGGCACAGATACGCAGTATTTT.

DNA for the CDR3: TGTGCCAGCAGTGACTCTAACAGCAATGAGCAGTTCTTC. Translated, it gives CASSDSNSNEQFF. This sequence joins TRBV6-4 and TRBJ2-1; D gene ambiguous. CDR3 length: 13 amino acids. Trimming removed 0 bases from V and 6 bases from J, with 6 bases in between. The germline V gene encodes CDR1 MRHNA and CDR2 SNTAGT.

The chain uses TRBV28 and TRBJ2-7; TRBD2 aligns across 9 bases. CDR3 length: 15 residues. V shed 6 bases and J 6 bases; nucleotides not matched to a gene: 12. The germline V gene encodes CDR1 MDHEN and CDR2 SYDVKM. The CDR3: CASSFTTSGPREQYF. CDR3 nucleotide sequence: TGTGCCAGCAGCTTTACTACTAGCGGGCCGCGCGAGCAGTACTTC.

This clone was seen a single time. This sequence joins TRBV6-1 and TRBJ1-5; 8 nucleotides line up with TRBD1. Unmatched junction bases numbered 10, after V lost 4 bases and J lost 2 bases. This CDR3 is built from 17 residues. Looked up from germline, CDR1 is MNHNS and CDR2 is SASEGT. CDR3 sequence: CASSAETDRARNQPQHF. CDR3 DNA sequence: TGTGCCAGCAGTGCGGAAACGGACAGGGCGCGCAATCAGCCCCAGCATTTT.

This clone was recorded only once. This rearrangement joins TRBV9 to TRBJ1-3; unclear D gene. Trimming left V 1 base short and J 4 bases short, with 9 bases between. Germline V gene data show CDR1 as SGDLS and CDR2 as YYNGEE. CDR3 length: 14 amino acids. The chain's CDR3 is CASSVREGGNTIYF. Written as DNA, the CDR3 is TGTGCCAGCAGCGTACGAGAAGGGGGAAACACCATATATTTT.

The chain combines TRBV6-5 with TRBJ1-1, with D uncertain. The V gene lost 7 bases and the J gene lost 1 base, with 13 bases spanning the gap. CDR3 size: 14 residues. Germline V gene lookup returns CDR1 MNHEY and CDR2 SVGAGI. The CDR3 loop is CASTTRTGNTEAFF. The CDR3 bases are TGTGCCAGCACGACCCGGACGGGGAACACTGAAGCTTTCTTT.

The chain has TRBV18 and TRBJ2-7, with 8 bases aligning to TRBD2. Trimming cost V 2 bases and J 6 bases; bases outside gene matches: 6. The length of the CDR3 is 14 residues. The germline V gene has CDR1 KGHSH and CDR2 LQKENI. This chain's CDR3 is CASSPASGSSEQYF. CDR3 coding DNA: TGTGCCAGCTCACCAGCGAGCGGGAGCAGCGAGCAGTACTTC. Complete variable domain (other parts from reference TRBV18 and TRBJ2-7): NAGVMQNPRHLVRRRGQEARLRCSPMKGHSHVYWYRQLPEEGLKFMVYLQKENIIDESGMPKERFSAEFPKEGPSILRIQQVVRGDSAAYFCASSPASGSSEQYFGPGTRLTVT.